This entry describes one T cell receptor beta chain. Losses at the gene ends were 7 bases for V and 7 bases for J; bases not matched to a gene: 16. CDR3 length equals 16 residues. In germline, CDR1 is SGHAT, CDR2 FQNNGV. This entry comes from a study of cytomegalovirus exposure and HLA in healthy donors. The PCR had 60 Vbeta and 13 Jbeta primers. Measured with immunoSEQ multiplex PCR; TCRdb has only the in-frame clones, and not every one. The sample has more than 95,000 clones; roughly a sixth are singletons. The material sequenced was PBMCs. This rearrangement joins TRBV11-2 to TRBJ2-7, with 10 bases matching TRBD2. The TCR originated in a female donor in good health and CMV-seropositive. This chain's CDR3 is CASTPLGLATVGEQYF. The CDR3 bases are TGTGCCAGCACACCCCTGGGACTAGCGACGGTTGGTGAGCAGTACTTC.